A selection of T cell receptor beta chains follows, all from one sample in a study of immune evolution from preneoplasia to lung adenocarcinoma. Sequencing was performed with immunoSEQ multiplex PCR; in TCRdb, only in-frame clones are kept and a portion is missing. Counted here are approximately 15,000 clones, 65% to 90% occurring once; the ten biggest clones make up around 2.9%. The source material was FFPE lung adenocarcinoma in situ tissue. These receptors all come from an older donor with lung adenocarcinoma. Each CDR3 is given with its conserved first and last residue. The D gene is left open where the match is weak. The size of a clone is reported for some rows only, either as once, few or many, or as a class for expanded clones.

>TRBV7-6|-|TRBJ2-1|TRBD2
TGTGCCAGCAGCCCAATACCACCACATCAGCGGGAGTTGAGTGAGCAGTTCTTC
CASSPIPPHQRELSEQFF
>TRBV18|once|TRBJ1-4|-
TGTGCCAGCTCACCAGAAGACGAAAAACTGTTTTTT
CASSPEDEKLFF
>TRBV20-1|-|TRBJ2-5|-
TGCAGTGCCCCGAGGGGAGAGACCCAGTACTTC
CSAPRGETQYF
>TRBV27|-|TRBJ2-1|-
TGTGCCAGCAGTTTATCTCATCGCAATGAGCAGTTCTTC
CASSLSHRNEQFF
>TRBV19|-|TRBJ2-3|TRBD2
TGTGCCAGTAGTGCGATCACTAGCGGAAGCACAGATACGCAGTATTTT
CASSAITSGSTDTQYF
>TRBV5-1|few|TRBJ1-2|-
TGCGCCAGCGGGGAGCTTCCCGAATCAGGGAATGGCTACACCTTC
CASGELPESGNGYTF
>TRBV10-3|once|TRBJ1-1|-
TGTGCCGGAAGTGGGGGGTGGGACACTGAAGCTTTCTTT
CAGSGGWDTEAFF
>TRBV10-3|-|TRBJ2-2|-
TGTGCCATCAGTGCACAGGGTTCGGGGGAGCTGTTTTTT
CAISAQGSGELFF
>TRBV5-1|-|TRBJ2-4|TRBD1
TGCGCCAGCAGCTCACAGGGGGACATTCAGTACTTC
CASSSQGDIQYF
>TRBV28|-|TRBJ2-1|-
TGTGCCAGCAGCTATACGGCGGGATCCCTTATGGAGCAGTTCTTC
CASSYTAGSLMEQFF